A selection of T cell receptor beta chains follows, all from one sample in a study of blood T cell repertoires in COVID-19. Sequencing was performed with immunoSEQ multiplex PCR; in TCRdb, only in-frame clones are kept and a portion is missing. The sample carries around 160,000 clones, over 80% recorded once. Material: peripheral blood. These receptors came from a woman aged 40 to 55 with active or convalescent COVID-19. CDR3s include the opening cysteine and the closing phenylalanine or tryptophan. D genes are given only for firm matches. Where a row states a size, it is once, few, many or the class of an expanded clone; other rows omit it.

v_gene	d_gene	abundance	j_gene	CDR3aa	CDR3nt
TRBV19	TRBD1	NA	TRBJ2-7	CASSPTPGTGTYEQYF	TGTGCCAGTAGTCCCACCCCCGGGACAGGGACCTACGAGCAGTACTTC
TRBV2	NA	NA	TRBJ1-6	CASSEEALRSPLHF	TGTGCCAGCAGTGAGGAGGCTCTAAGATCACCCCTCCACTTT
TRBV28	NA	once	TRBJ1-4	CASSSTVNEKLFF	TGTGCCAGCAGTTCGACAGTTAATGAAAAACTGTTTTTT
TRBV5-4	NA	once	TRBJ2-2	CASSLPGAGELFF	TGTGCCAGCAGCTTGCCGGGGGCCGGGGAGCTGTTTTTT
TRBV28	NA	NA	TRBJ2-7	CASSLTQPSYEQYF	TGTGCCAGCAGTCTCACACAGCCCTCCTACGAGCAGTACTTC
TRBV25-1	TRBD1	NA	TRBJ1-1	CASRRDRVSTEAFF	TGTGCCAGCAGGAGGGACAGGGTATCGACCGAAGCTTTCTTT
TRBV18	NA	NA	TRBJ1-2	CASSPTLTGDDYGYTF	TGTGCCAGCTCACCCACCCTTACAGGAGACGACTATGGCTACACCTTC
TRBV28	TRBD1	NA	TRBJ2-7	CASSQTGGAYEQYF	TGTGCCAGCAGCCAGACAGGGGGCGCTTACGAGCAGTACTTC
TRBV6-5	NA	NA	TRBJ1-4	CASSYRGINEKLFF	TGTGCCAGCAGTTATCGGGGGATTAATGAAAAACTGTTTTTT
TRBV2	TRBD2	NA	TRBJ2-2	CASSGLAAPGELFF	TGTGCCAGCAGTGGACTAGCGGCCCCCGGGGAGCTGTTTTTT
TRBV6-5	NA	NA	TRBJ2-3	CASRGTYRAADTQYF	TGTGCCAGCAGGGGCACATACAGGGCCGCAGATACGCAGTATTTT
TRBV6-1	NA	few	TRBJ2-7	CASSDPHRLGTYEQYF	TGTGCCAGCAGTGACCCCCACAGGCTTGGGACCTACGAGCAGTACTTC
TRBV7-8	TRBD2	NA	TRBJ2-2	CASSQAGGATGELFF	TGTGCCAGCAGCCAAGCGGGAGGAGCCACCGGGGAGCTGTTTTTT
TRBV7-2	TRBD2	NA	TRBJ2-3	CASSSGTSRGVSSTDTQYF	TGTGCCAGCAGCTCGGGGACTAGTCGGGGTGTCTCCAGCACAGATACGCAGTATTTT
TRBV27	NA	NA	TRBJ1-6	CASSLIGDSTSPLHF	TGTGCCAGCAGTCTCATCGGGGACTCTACTTCACCCCTCCACTTT
TRBV10-3	NA	once	TRBJ2-3	CAISGGRWDTQYF	TGTGCCATCAGTGGGGGCAGGTGGGATACGCAGTATTTT
TRBV29-1	TRBD1	NA	TRBJ1-2	CSVEVPGQGARGYTF	TGCAGCGTTGAAGTCCCCGGACAGGGGGCGCGGGGCTACACCTTC
TRBV5-1	NA	NA	TRBJ2-7	CASSGPAGSYEQYF	TGCGCCAGCAGCGGACCGGCGGGCTCCTACGAGCAGTACTTC
TRBV6-6	NA	NA	TRBJ2-1	CASTPGQYNEQFF	TGTGCCAGCACCCCGGGTCAATACAATGAGCAGTTCTTC
TRBV12-3/TRBV12-4	TRBD1	NA	TRBJ1-2	CASSRQGAYGYTF	TGTGCCAGCAGTCGACAGGGTGCCTATGGCTACACCTTC
TRBV7-8	TRBD1	NA	TRBJ2-1	CASSLAALGRQGKGEQFF	TGTGCCAGCAGCTTAGCCGCATTGGGGCGACAGGGGAAGGGTGAGCAGTTCTTC
TRBV15	TRBD2	NA	TRBJ2-5	CATSRVEGSSGPQETQYF	TGTGCCACCAGCAGAGTGGAGGGCTCTAGCGGGCCGCAAGAGACCCAGTACTTC
TRBV6-6	NA	once	TRBJ2-7	CASSQGRGNLYEQYF	TGTGCCAGCAGTCAGGGACGGGGGAATTTATACGAGCAGTACTTC
TRBV11-2	NA	once	TRBJ2-5	CASSLVRETQYF	TGTGCCAGCAGCTTAGTGCGGGAGACCCAGTACTTC
TRBV30	TRBD2	NA	TRBJ2-5	CAWSIGAGVGETQYF	TGTGCCTGGAGTATTGGTGCGGGAGTGGGAGAGACCCAGTACTTC
TRBV7-2	TRBD1	once	TRBJ1-6	CASSTGQRVNSPLHF	TGTGCCAGCAGCACGGGACAGAGAGTTAATTCACCCCTCCACTTT
TRBV5-6	TRBD1	NA	TRBJ2-6	CASRAGQGPSGANVLTF	TGTGCCAGCAGGGCGGGACAGGGCCCCTCTGGGGCCAACGTCCTGACTTTC
TRBV6-5	TRBD1	NA	TRBJ1-6	CASSTGTGSPLHF	TGTGCCAGCAGTACCGGGACAGGGTCACCCCTCCACTTT
TRBV2	TRBD1	NA	TRBJ2-2	CASSEDRGIYGELFF	TGTGCCAGCAGTGAAGACAGGGGAATATACGGGGAGCTGTTTTTT
TRBV7-6	NA	NA	TRBJ1-1	CASSFSNTEAFF	TGTGCCAGCAGCTTTTCAAACACTGAAGCTTTCTTT
TRBV24-1	NA	NA	TRBJ2-2	CATRGGRGKTGELFF	TGTGCCACCAGGGGGGGCAGGGGGAAGACCGGGGAGCTGTTTTTT
TRBV28	NA	NA	TRBJ1-5	CASSLRERSNQPQHF	TGTGCCAGCAGTTTGAGAGAGAGGAGCAATCAGCCCCAGCATTTT
TRBV19	TRBD2	NA	TRBJ2-1	CASSIEGRGANEQFF	TGTGCCAGTAGTATAGAAGGGAGGGGCGCGAATGAGCAGTTCTTC
TRBV6-1	NA	NA	TRBJ1-5	CASSDSGNEPQHF	TGTGCCAGCAGTGATTCAGGGAATGAACCCCAGCATTTT
TRBV11-2	NA	NA	TRBJ1-4	CASSLDGGGGKLFF	TGTGCCAGCAGCTTGGACGGGGGAGGGGGTAAACTGTTTTTT
TRBV5-1	TRBD1	once	TRBJ1-3	CASSSQGAGNTIYF	TGCGCCAGCAGCTCACAGGGGGCTGGAAACACCATATATTTT
TRBV7-2	TRBD1	NA	TRBJ1-5	CASSRRQGDQPQHF	TGTGCCAGCAGTCGTCGACAGGGGGATCAGCCCCAGCATTTT
TRBV18	TRBD2	NA	TRBJ2-7	CASSPGLAGEKYEQYF	TGTGCCAGCTCACCGGGACTAGCGGGAGAAAAATACGAGCAGTACTTC
TRBV7-2	NA	NA	TRBJ1-3	CASSLVGQPWRSSGNTIYF	TGTGCCAGCAGCTTAGTAGGACAGCCCTGGAGAAGCTCTGGAAACACCATATATTTT
TRBV28	NA	NA	TRBJ1-5	CASSLRSQPQHF	TGTGCCAGCAGTTTAAGAAGCCAGCCCCAGCATTTT
TRBV19	NA	few	TRBJ2-3	CASRKPSTDTQYF	TGTGCCAGTAGGAAGCCTAGCACAGATACGCAGTATTTT
TRBV27	NA	NA	TRBJ1-1	CASSLTWQGNTEAFF	TGTGCCAGCAGTTTAACTTGGCAGGGGAACACTGAAGCTTTCTTT
TRBV18	NA	NA	TRBJ1-2	CASSPRMRNDGYTF	TGTGCCAGCTCACCACGCATGAGGAACGATGGCTACACCTTC
TRBV15	TRBD1	NA	TRBJ1-6	CATSRGGQKSSYNSPLHF	TGTGCCACCAGCAGAGGGGGACAGAAAAGCTCCTATAATTCACCCCTCCACTTT
TRBV15	TRBD2	NA	TRBJ2-3	CATSRDPSGEGPSSTDTQYF	TGTGCCACCAGCAGAGATCCGTCGGGGGAGGGGCCCTCTAGCACAGATACGCAGTATTTT
TRBV5-1	TRBD1	NA	TRBJ2-7	CASSSGQDAYEQYF	TGCGCCAGCAGCTCCGGACAGGATGCCTACGAGCAGTACTTC
TRBV18	NA	NA	TRBJ2-1	CASSPPSRAAYNEQFF	TGTGCCAGCTCACCGCCATCGAGGGCCGCCTACAATGAGCAGTTCTTC
TRBV19	TRBD1	few	TRBJ1-5	CASRVGTGGGQPQHF	TGTGCCAGTAGGGTAGGGACAGGGGGCGGTCAGCCCCAGCATTTT